These 31 T cell receptor beta chains were sequenced from one sample in a study of T cell changes during pregnancy in multiple sclerosis. Only in-frame clones appear in the TCRdb table, and some are missing; sequencing was by immunoSEQ multiplex PCR. The sample yields roughly 44,000 clones, 70% to 90% seen once. Sequences were derived from CD8+ T cells from peripheral blood mononuclear cells, sampled after pregnancy. Source of these receptors: a female donor in good health, enrolled as a control in a pregnancy study.

The chain carries TRBV9 and TRBJ1-1; D ambiguous. Trimming took 7 bases from V and 0 from J, leaving 10 bases between them. From germline, CDR1 is SGDLS and CDR2 YYNGEE. This CDR3 spans 13 amino acids. The CDR3 bases are TGTGCCAGCGGCGCGGGGATGAACACTGAAGCTTTCTTT. Protein product: CASGAGMNTEAFF.

This chain connects TRBV27 to TRBJ1-1; 7 bases align to TRBD1. The CDR3 has 19 amino acids. CDR1 is MNHEY and CDR2 is SMNVEV in the germline V gene (reference sequence). V was clipped by 4 bases and J by 3 bases; unmatched bases: 20. CDR3 in DNA: TGTGCCAGCAGTTCCGCGGTTCCTAGGGGGCTCGGTGTGGACACTGAAGCTTTCTTT. It is translated as CASSSAVPRGLGVDTEAFF.

This chain joins TRBV15 and TRBJ2-1; 7 bases fit TRBD1. This CDR3 region has 12 residues. From germline, CDR1 is LNHNV and CDR2 YYDKDF (reference sequence). Trimming at V came to 4 bases and at J to 10 bases, leaving 4 bases not matched to a gene. CDR3 amino acids: CATSTPGGEQFF. For the CDR3, the DNA is TGTGCCACCAGCACCCCAGGGGGAGAGCAGTTCTTC. The variable domain in full, completed from reference TRBV15 and TRBJ2-1, reads DAMVIQNPRYQVTQFGKPVTLSCSQTLNHNVMYWYQQKSSQAPKLLFHYYDKDFNNEADTPDNFQSRRPNTSFCFLDIRSPGLGDTAMYLCATSTPGGEQFFGPGTRLTVL.

The chain carries TRBV7-9 and TRBJ2-5, with TRBD1 matching 9 bases. Near its end, the DNA agrees better with TRBJ2-7, so the J call may be wrong. Germline CDR1 is SEHNR and CDR2 is FQNEAQ (reference sequence). The CDR3 sequence is 15 residues long. In nucleotides, the CDR3 is TGTGCCAGCAGCTTACTGGGACAGGGACCCTACGAGCAGTACTTC. It codes for CASSLLGQGPYEQYF.

The rearrangement joins TRBV4-3 to TRBJ2-7, with D possibly being TRBD2 (5 bases). CDR1 and CDR2 (germline): LGHNA, YSLEER. Trimming stripped 3 bases from V and 3 bases from J, with 12 bases between. The CDR3 runs 14 residues. The CDR3 region is CASSQSNEGYEQYF. The CDR3 bases are TGCGCCAGCAGCCAGTCGAACGAGGGCTACGAGCAGTACTTC.

The chain combines TRBV29-1 with TRBJ2-1; TRBD1 matches at 10 bases. Per the germline V gene, CDR1 is SQVTM and CDR2 is ANQGSEA. With 1 base clipped from V and 0 bases from J, the junction kept 9 bases outside the gene matches. The CDR3 extends over 18 amino acids. This CDR3 reads CSVEGGTGAQSSYNEQFF. The CDR3 nucleotides read TGCAGCGTTGAAGGGGGGACAGGGGCCCAGAGCTCCTACAATGAGCAGTTCTTC.

The chain combines TRBV19 with TRBJ2-7, with D maybe TRBD1 (6 bases). The CDR3 is 15 amino acids. Trimming shortened V by 3 bases and J by 2 bases, and 14 bases separated the two germline ends. Germline loops: CDR1 LNHDA, CDR2 SQIVND (reference sequence). The DNA for the CDR3 is TGTGCCAGTAGTATCGGACAGCCTCCCACCTACGAGCAGTACTTC. Protein product: CASSIGQPPTYEQYF.

The J gene is TRBJ2-7, the V gene TRBV16, with 7 bases aligning to TRBD1. The CDR3 runs to 17 residues. Looked up from germline, CDR1 is KGHSY and CDR2 is FQNENV. The ends lost 4 bases at V and 0 bases at J; junction bases unmatched: 12. CDR3 sequence reads: CASSRDTGTEDSYEQYF. The DNA of the CDR3 is TGTGCCAGCAGCCGAGACACAGGGACAGAAGACTCCTACGAGCAGTACTTC.

The chain employs TRBV6-5 and TRBJ1-2, with a possible D match to TRBD1 (5 bases). The CDR3 extends over 14 amino acids. V was shortened by 6 bases and J by 4 bases, with 15 bases between the two germline ends. Germline V gene data show CDR1 as MNHEY and CDR2 as SVGAGI. The CDR3, as DNA: TGTGCCAGCAGAACCGGGACGGGAGTCTATGGCTACACCTTC. Protein product: CASRTGTGVYGYTF.

About this clone itself: At one boundary the junction diverges from the germline segment, which might be a read error. The J gene is TRBJ2-1, the V gene TRBV5-4; a weak D match, TRBD1 (6 bases). CDR3 size: 12 residues. CDR1 SGHNT and CDR2 YYREEE come from the germline V gene (reference sequence). CDR3 protein: CASSTGTHERFF. The DNA for the CDR3 is TGTGCCAGCAGTACCGGGACACATGAGCGGTTCTTC. The full variable domain, completed using reference TRBV5-4 and TRBJ2-1, is ETGVTQSPTHLIKTRGQQVTLRCSSQSGHNTVSWYQQALGQGPQFIFQYYREEENGRGNFPPRFSGLQFPNYSSELNVNALELDDSALYLCASSTGTHERFFGPGTRLTVL.

This chain uses TRBV15 with TRBJ2-1; 7 nucleotides align to TRBD2. Germline trimming cut 3 bases from V and 6 bases from J; bases unmatched to any gene: 11. Germline V lookup: CDR1 LNHNV, CDR2 YYDKDF (reference sequence). The CDR3 extends over 16 amino acids. The CDR3 region is CATSSSREGIGNEQFF. CDR3 sequence (DNA): TGTGCCACCAGCAGCTCGAGGGAGGGTATCGGCAATGAGCAGTTCTTC.

The V gene is TRBV7-8, the J gene TRBJ1-5; D is unclear. CDR1 and CDR2 from the germline V gene are SGHVS and FQNEAQ. Trimming shortened V by 5 bases and J by 1 base, and 3 bases separated the two germline ends. This CDR3 contains 12 residues. This CDR3 is CASSPSNQPQHF. As DNA, the CDR3 is TGTGCCAGCAGCCCAAGCAATCAGCCCCAGCATTTT.

The chain carries TRBV4-3 and TRBJ2-1; 9 bases map to TRBD2. The CDR3 length is 16 residues. Trimming at V came to 0 bases and at J to 4 bases, leaving 4 bases not matched to a gene. Germline assignment: CDR1 LGHNA and CDR2 YSLEER. The CDR3 nucleotides read TGCGCCAGCAGCCAAGATTCGACTAGCGGATACAATGAGCAGTTCTTC. This translates into CASSQDSTSGYNEQFF.

The chain joins TRBV28 to TRBJ2-1, with TRBD1 matching over 8 bases. CDR3 length equals 16 residues. Germline-derived CDR1 and CDR2 are MDHEN and SYDVKM. V was pared by 5 bases and J by 4 bases, with 10 bases of the junction left unmatched. CDR3 DNA sequence: TGTGCCAGCAGTCCCTCCAGGGGGCAAGGATACAATGAGCAGTTCTTC. It specifies CASSPSRGQGYNEQFF.

The chain recombines TRBV7-9 with TRBJ1-4; TRBD1 matches 8 bases. The CDR3 spans 14 residues. J gave up 6 bases and V 5 bases, and 5 bases lay outside the gene matches. Germline CDR1 reads SEHNR; CDR2 reads FQNEAQ (reference sequence). CDR3 bases: TGTGCCAGCAGCGGGGGACAGGCGGATGAAAAACTGTTTTTT. As protein: CASSGGQADEKLFF.

V and J are TRBV9 and TRBJ1-1; perhaps TRBD1 as D (5 bases). Germline assignment: CDR1 SGDLS and CDR2 YYNGEE. Trimming shortened V by 3 bases and J by 4 bases, and 10 bases separated the two germline ends. CDR3 length: 13 amino acids. DNA of the CDR3: TGTGCCAGCAGCGGCACAGGATCCACTGAAGCTTTCTTT. Translated: CASSGTGSTEAFF.

This chain uses TRBV7-9 with TRBJ2-7, with a tentative D call TRBD2 (6 bases). The CDR3 runs 12 residues. Trimming cost V 7 bases and J 5 bases, with 12 bases left between them. Germline V CDR1 and CDR2: SEHNR, FQNEAQ (reference sequence). The CDR3 region is CASNGGTHEQYF. CDR3 sequence (DNA): TGTGCCAGCAATGGGGGGACCCACGAGCAGTACTTC.

The chain carries TRBV10-3 and TRBJ1-5, with D possibly matching TRBD1 (5 bases). The ends were cut back, 3 bases at V and 0 bases at J, with 6 bases in the middle. Germline V gives CDR1 ENHRY, CDR2 SYGVKD. The CDR3 length is 14 residues. The CDR3 protein is CAISDRDSNQPQHF. In DNA, the CDR3 is TGTGCCATCAGTGACAGGGATAGCAATCAGCCCCAGCATTTT.

The CDR3 DNA is TGTGCCAGCAGTTTATTGGTGGGGGGGGCCAAGACAGATACGCAGTATTTT. It codes for CASSLLVGGAKTDTQYF. This chain links TRBV27 with TRBJ2-3, with D perhaps TRBD2 (7 bases). Germline CDR1 MNHEY, CDR2 SMNVEV (reference sequence). CDR3 length: 17 amino acids. With 1 base removed from V and 3 bases from J, the gap between germline ends came to 17 bases.

The chain couples TRBV6-5 to TRBJ2-3, with D possibly being TRBD1 (6 bases). Per germline, CDR1 MNHEY and CDR2 SVGAGI. V was pared by 0 bases and J by 0 bases, with 10 bases between. The CDR3 loop spans 16 amino acids. The CDR3 sequence: CASSYSDRPSTDTQYF. The DNA of the CDR3 is TGTGCCAGCAGTTACTCCGACAGGCCTAGCACAGATACGCAGTATTTT.

The V call is TRBV29-1, the J call TRBJ1-2, with TRBD1 matching 9 bases. J was trimmed by 4 bases and V by 0 bases; bases with no gene match: 9. The germline gives CDR1 SQVTM, CDR2 ANQGSEA. The CDR3 contains 16 residues. The chain's CDR3 is CSVEDRGTGNGYGYTF. DNA of the CDR3: TGCAGCGTTGAAGATCGGGGGACAGGGAACGGCTATGGCTACACCTTC. The full variable domain, completed using reference TRBV29-1 and TRBJ1-2, is SAVISQKPSRDICQRGTSLTIQCQVDSQVTMMFWYRQQPGQSLTLIATANQGSEATYESGFVIDKFPISRPNLTFSTLTVSNMSPEDSSIYLCSVEDRGTGNGYGYTFGSGTRLTVV.

The chain employs TRBV4-3 and TRBJ1-1; 8 nucleotides agree with TRBD1. J gave up 3 bases and V 4 bases, and 4 bases lay outside the gene matches. The CDR3 extends over 14 amino acids. The germline V gene encodes CDR1 LGHNA and CDR2 YSLEER. This chain's CDR3 is CASSPTGAYTEAFF. In DNA, the CDR3 is TGCGCCAGCAGCCCGACAGGGGCCTACACTGAAGCTTTCTTT.

The chain carries TRBV30 and TRBJ1-1, with 8 bases lining up with TRBD1. Germline CDR1 reads GTSNPN; CDR2 reads SVGIG (reference sequence). CDR3 length equals 15 residues. The V segment lost 1 base and the J segment 0 bases; nucleotides outside the gene matches: 4. The CDR3 sequence is CAWSARQGLNTEAFF. CDR3 nucleotide sequence: TGTGCCTGGAGTGCCCGACAGGGGTTGAACACTGAAGCTTTCTTT.

The table lists this clone with a count of one. V usage is TRBV4-3 and J usage is TRBJ2-7; D possibly corresponds to TRBD2 (7 bases). V was trimmed by 1 base and J by 3 bases, leaving 13 bases between them. The CDR3 is made up of 15 amino acids. Germline CDR1 LGHNA, CDR2 YSLEER. CDR3 sequence: CASSQARGGYYEQYF. CDR3 nucleotides: TGCGCCAGCAGCCAAGCAAGGGGGGGCTACTACGAGCAGTACTTC.

V usage is TRBV15 and J usage is TRBJ2-3, with D maybe TRBD1 (5 bases). The CDR3 has 16 residues. V gave up 0 bases and J gave up 7 bases, with 17 bases separating them. Germline assignment: CDR1 LNHNV and CDR2 YYDKDF (reference sequence). The CDR3 nucleotides are TGTGCCACCAGCAGAGATGCTCCTGGGGCCCTACATACGCAGTATTTT. Its protein is CATSRDAPGALHTQYF.

The genes are TRBV6-5 and TRBJ2-1, with D unresolved. The CDR3 is made up of 13 amino acids. Germline loops: CDR1 MNHEY, CDR2 SVGAGI. Trimming took 6 bases from V and 5 from J, leaving 11 bases between them. The CDR3 spells CASSASGDNEQFF. The CDR3 region has the DNA TGTGCCAGCAGCGCCTCGGGTGACAATGAGCAGTTCTTC.

This chain uses TRBV27 with TRBJ2-7; 7 positions agree with TRBD2. The CDR3 spans 16 residues. V gave up 0 bases and J gave up 1 base; unmatched junction bases: 6. The germline V gene encodes CDR1 MNHEY and CDR2 SMNVEV (reference sequence). The CDR3 is CASSLSERGRSYEQYF. CDR3 nucleotides: TGTGCCAGCAGTTTATCGGAGCGGGGTAGGTCCTACGAGCAGTACTTC.

The rearrangement links TRBV4-2 to TRBJ1-5; TRBD1 matches 7 bases. The junction had 17 bases not matched to a gene; V was cut back by 4 bases and J by 11 bases. The CDR3 contains 16 residues. The germline V gene has CDR1 LGHNA and CDR2 YNFKEQ. In DNA form, the CDR3 reads TGTGCCAGCAGCCCGAATGATCGACAGGGACGTACGGCCCAGCATTTT. This translates into CASSPNDRQGRTAQHF.

This chain joins TRBV28 and TRBJ2-7, with TRBD1 matching over 9 bases. Trimming cost V 0 bases and J 6 bases; bases outside gene matches: 3. The CDR3 sequence is 14 residues long. Germline CDR1 MDHEN, CDR2 SYDVKM. CDR3 sequence: CASSLWGQGAEQYF. The CDR3 nucleotides read TGTGCCAGCAGTTTATGGGGACAGGGCGCCGAGCAGTACTTC.

This clone was detected once. The J gene is TRBJ1-6, the V gene TRBV4-3, with 7 bases matching TRBD1. This CDR3 has 15 residues. Germline assignment: CDR1 LGHNA and CDR2 YSLEER. The V and J ends lost 3 bases and 8 bases, in that order; junction bases with no gene match: 7. In DNA, the CDR3 is TGCGCCAGCAGCCAGGGGACGGGACAGTATTCACCCCTCCACTTT. It encodes CASSQGTGQYSPLHF.

This clone was seen a few times. The rearrangement uses TRBV6-6 and TRBJ2-7; possibly TRBD2 for D (5 bases). The CDR3 loop spans 13 amino acids. Germline CDR1 reads MNHNY; CDR2 reads SVGAGI (reference sequence). Trimming cost V 8 bases and J 5 bases, with 16 bases left between them. In DNA form, the CDR3 reads TGTGCCAGCTCCCGGACCGTGCGGGACGAGCAGTACTTC. It encodes CASSRTVRDEQYF.